This is a list of T cell receptor beta chains from one sample in a study of T cell changes during pregnancy in multiple sclerosis. Generated by immunoSEQ multiplex PCR, the TCRdb table keeps only in-frame clones and is missing some. The sample shows approximately 59,000 clones, 90% to 95% of them seen only once. This specimen was peripheral blood, taken in the third trimester of pregnancy. These receptor sequences come from a female donor in good health, enrolled as a control in a pregnancy study. The CDR3 runs from the conserved cysteine through the conserved F or W. The D gene is left open where the match is weak. For some rows the clone size is stated as once, few or many, or as a class when expanded; others skip it.

j_call d_call v_call clone_size cdr3_aa cdr3_nt
TRBJ1-5 TRBD1 TRBV6-6 - CASRHGQGASQPQHF TGTGCCAGCCGTCACGGACAGGGAGCGAGTCAGCCCCAGCATTTT
TRBJ2-5 TRBD2 TRBV14 - CASSQDLAGGRTQYF TGTGCCAGCAGCCAAGATTTGGCGGGGGGACGGACCCAGTACTTC
TRBJ2-7 - TRBV7-8 - CASSLFQGTPEQYF TGTGCCAGCAGCTTATTTCAGGGGACGCCCGAGCAGTACTTC
TRBJ2-5 TRBD2 TRBV5-4 - CASSLFGGGRETQYF TGTGCCAGCAGCTTGTTCGGGGGGGGTCGGGAGACCCAGTACTTC
TRBJ2-5 TRBD1 TRBV11-2 - CASSSGTEETQYF TGTGCCAGCAGCTCCGGGACAGAAGAGACCCAGTACTTC
TRBJ2-7 TRBD1 TRBV18 once CASSPDRGSYEQYF TGTGCCAGCTCGCCTGACAGGGGTTCCTACGAGCAGTACTTC
TRBJ2-1 - TRBV27 - CASSPRRSSYNEQFF TGTGCCAGCAGCCCACGGAGAAGCTCCTACAATGAGCAGTTCTTC
TRBJ2-7 - TRBV27 - CASSTTTAYEQYF TGTGCCAGCAGTACCACGACAGCCTACGAGCAGTACTTC
TRBJ1-1 - TRBV7-3 - CASSSIQGTEAFF TGTGCCAGCAGCTCGATTCAGGGGACTGAAGCTTTCTTT
TRBJ1-2 TRBD1 TRBV7-9 - CASEQGADYGYTF TGTGCCAGCGAACAGGGGGCAGACTATGGCTACACCTTC
TRBJ1-5 - TRBV4-2 - CASSLKKGQPQHF TGTGCCAGCAGCCTAAAAAAGGGGCAGCCCCAGCATTTT
TRBJ1-1 - TRBV6-5 - CASSYQGMNTEAFF TGTGCCAGCAGTTATCAGGGTATGAACACTGAAGCTTTCTTT
TRBJ1-1 - TRBV27 - CASGPDQAFF TGTGCCAGCGGGCCCGATCAAGCTTTCTTT
TRBJ2-5 - TRBV4-1 - CASSQDSGYLETQYF TGCGCCAGCAGCCAAGATTCGGGGTATTTGGAGACCCAGTACTTC
TRBJ1-1 - TRBV6-1 - CASSEGRGNTEAFF TGTGCCAGCAGTGAAGGTCGGGGAAACACTGAAGCTTTCTTT
TRBJ1-2 TRBD1 TRBV19 - CASSVQQGFGYTF TGTGCCAGTAGTGTCCAACAGGGGTTTGGCTACACCTTC
TRBJ1-4 - TRBV11-2 - CASSYGTNEKLFF TGTGCCAGCAGCTACGGGACTAATGAAAAACTGTTTTTT